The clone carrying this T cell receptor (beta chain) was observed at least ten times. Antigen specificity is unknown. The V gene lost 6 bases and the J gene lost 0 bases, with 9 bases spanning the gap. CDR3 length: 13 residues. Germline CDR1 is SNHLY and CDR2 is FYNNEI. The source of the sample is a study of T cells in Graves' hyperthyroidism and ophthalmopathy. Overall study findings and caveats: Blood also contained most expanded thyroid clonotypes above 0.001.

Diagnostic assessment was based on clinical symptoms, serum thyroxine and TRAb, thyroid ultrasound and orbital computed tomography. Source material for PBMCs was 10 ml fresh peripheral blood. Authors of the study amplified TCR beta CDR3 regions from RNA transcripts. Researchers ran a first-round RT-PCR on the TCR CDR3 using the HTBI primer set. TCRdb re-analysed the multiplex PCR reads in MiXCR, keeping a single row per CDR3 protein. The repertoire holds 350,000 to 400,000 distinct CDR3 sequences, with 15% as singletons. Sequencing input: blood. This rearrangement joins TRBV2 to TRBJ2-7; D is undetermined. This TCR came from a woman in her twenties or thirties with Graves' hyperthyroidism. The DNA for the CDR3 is TGTGCCAGCAGACCGGGTTTCTCCTACGAGCAGTACTTC. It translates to CASRPGFSYEQYF.